The 15 T cell receptor beta chains below all came from one sample that was sequenced in a study of beta chain features in type 1 diabetes. Study-level findings and limits: For Type 1 diabetes patients, all four CD4+ subsets carried TCRB CDR3s that were moderately but significantly shorter.

The antigens for these receptors are not known. Isolated RNA was reverse transcribed in full, so expressed TCRB transcripts were sequenced. TCRdb's copy holds only in-frame clones and misses some; the assay was immunoSEQ multiplex PCR. The sample has a few hundred thousand clones; around 24% are singletons. Sequenced sample: naive CD4+ T cells from blood. All receptors come from a woman in her twenties or thirties with type 1 diabetes.

V gene TRBV2 combines with J gene TRBJ2-3; 10 positions match TRBD1. Per germline, CDR1 SNHLY and CDR2 FYNNEI. Trimming removed 4 bases from V and 5 bases from J; junction bases left unmatched: 3. This CDR3 contains 14 residues. The CDR3 bases are TGTGCCAGCAGTGTGGACAGGGGGGGAGATACGCAGTATTTT. Its translation is CASSVDRGGDTQYF. The full variable domain, rest sourced from reference TRBV2 and TRBJ2-3, is EPEVTQTPSHQVTQMGQEVILRCVPISNHLYFYWYRQILGQKVEFLVSFYNNEISEKSEIFDDQFSVERPDGSNFTLKIRSTKLEDSAMYFCASSVDRGGDTQYFGPGTRLTVL.

This chain links TRBV13 with TRBJ1-5; tentative D call: TRBD1 (6 bases). The CDR3 spans 14 residues. V gave up 2 bases and J gave up 3 bases, with 8 bases separating them. Germline loops: CDR1 PRHDT, CDR2 FYEKMQ (reference sequence). The CDR3 spells CASSLTGHNQPQHF. The CDR3 nucleotides read TGTGCCAGCAGCTTAACAGGGCACAATCAGCCCCAGCATTTT.

This clone was observed a handful of times. The V and J genes are TRBV18 and TRBJ1-5; the D is unclear. Germline V CDR1 and CDR2: KGHSH, LQKENI. V lost 2 bases and J 5 bases, leaving 7 bases between the germline ends. The CDR3 loop spans 13 amino acids. The CDR3 DNA sequence: TGTGCCAGCTCACCATCTACGGATCAGCCCCAGCATTTT. It yields the protein CASSPSTDQPQHF.

This clone appeared a few times. The V gene is TRBV9, the J gene TRBJ2-5; 13 bases line up with TRBD2. V lost 1 base and J lost 5; bases outside the gene matches: 5. The germline CDR1 and CDR2 sequences are SGDLS and YYNGEE. This CDR3 spans 16 amino acids. In DNA form, the CDR3 reads TGTGCCAGCAGCGTAACTAGCGGGAGGGCCGGGGAGACCCAGTACTTC. Its translation is CASSVTSGRAGETQYF.

This clone was counted between two and nine times. The sample contains more than one DNA sequence encoding this CDR3. The CDR3 region is CASTRGNYGYTF. CDR3 nucleotide sequence: TGTGCCAGCACCCGGGGTAACTATGGCTACACCTTC. The chain carries TRBV2 and TRBJ1-2; the D is unclear. Per germline, CDR1 SNHLY and CDR2 FYNNEI. Trimming removed 7 bases from V and 1 base from J, with 7 bases in between. The CDR3 has 12 amino acids. The whole variable domain, remainder taken from reference TRBV2 and TRBJ1-2, is EPEVTQTPSHQVTQMGQEVILRCVPISNHLYFYWYRQILGQKVEFLVSFYNNEISEKSEIFDDQFSVERPDGSNFTLKIRSTKLEDSAMYFCASTRGNYGYTFGSGTRLTVV.

This rearrangement joins TRBV30 to TRBJ2-3; TRBD2 aligns across 7 bases. CDR1 is GTSNPN and CDR2 is SVGIG in the germline V gene (reference sequence). After removal of 0 bases from V and 1 base from J, the junction contained 7 bases not matched to a gene. CDR3 size: 16 residues. CDR3 residues: CAWSVDWLAGTDTQYF. CDR3 DNA: TGTGCCTGGAGTGTAGATTGGCTAGCGGGCACAGATACGCAGTATTTT.

This clone was seen more than once but under ten times. The chain recombines TRBV5-1 with TRBJ2-7; possibly TRBD2 for D (6 bases). V lost 0 bases and J lost 5, with 12 bases in between. The CDR3 extends over 14 amino acids. Per germline, CDR1 SGHRS and CDR2 YFSETQ. The CDR3 DNA reads as TGCGCCAGCAGCTTGGTAGGCGCGGGAAACGAGCAGTACTTC. Translation gives CASSLVGAGNEQYF.

This clone was counted between two and nine times. Other nucleotide sequences in the sample specify the same CDR3. The rearrangement uses TRBV9 and TRBJ2-1, with D tentatively TRBD2 (6 bases). Trimming removed 0 bases from V and 1 base from J, with 8 bases in between. This CDR3 is 15 amino acids long. Per the germline V gene, CDR1 is SGDLS and CDR2 is YYNGEE. The DNA of the CDR3 is TGTGCCAGCAGCGTAGCGGGAGATTCCTACAATGAGCAGTTCTTC. Protein product: CASSVAGDSYNEQFF.

The V gene is TRBV4-1, the J gene TRBJ2-6; D is undetermined. Germline V gene data show CDR1 as MGHRA and CDR2 as YSYEKL. V lost 4 bases and J lost 2, with 12 bases in between. The CDR3 contains 16 residues. The DNA for the CDR3 is TGCGCCAGCAGCCTCAGTTCAGTGGCTGGGGCCAACGTCCTGACTTTC. Its protein is CASSLSSVAGANVLTF.

V is TRBV28 and J is TRBJ2-1, with TRBD2 identical over 12 bases. Germline-derived CDR1 and CDR2 are MDHEN and SYDVKM. With V trimmed by 3 bases and J by 6 bases, 6 bases remained unmatched. This CDR3 has 16 amino acids. The CDR3 loop reads CASSFETSGSLNEQFF. The CDR3 coding sequence is TGTGCCAGCAGTTTCGAGACTAGCGGGAGCCTCAATGAGCAGTTCTTC. Based on the CDR3 plus reference TRBV28 and TRBJ2-1, the full variable domain is DVKVTQSSRYLVKRTGEKVFLECVQDMDHENMFWYRQDPGLGLRLIYFSYDVKMKEKGDIPEGYSVSREKKERFSLILESASTNQTSMYLCASSFETSGSLNEQFFGPGTRLTVL.

This clone has just a few counts. The V call is TRBV25-1, the J call TRBJ2-3; tentatively, D is TRBD1 (6 bases). CDR3 length equals 12 residues. Trimming took off 3 bases at V and 7 bases at J, with 8 bases between the two ends. CDR1 and CDR2 (germline): MGHDK, SYGVNS. The CDR3 loop reads CASSDGTNTQYF. The CDR3 bases are TGTGCCAGCAGTGATGGGACAAATACGCAGTATTTT.

The J gene is TRBJ2-3, the V gene TRBV5-6, with D unresolved. Between the trimmed V and J ends, which lost 0 bases and 0 bases, there was a span of 8 bases. This CDR3 is built from 15 residues. Germline CDR1 is SGHDT and CDR2 is YYEEEE. The CDR3 DNA is TGTGCCAGCAGCTTGGTGGGCAGAAGCACAGATACGCAGTATTTT. The encoded protein is CASSLVGRSTDTQYF.

The CDR3 coding sequence is TGTGCCAGCAGCGCGGGACGGATGAACACCGGGGAGCTGTTTTTT. Translation: CASSAGRMNTGELFF. J is TRBJ2-2 and V is TRBV13, with D possibly TRBD2 on 6 matching bases. Germline lookup yields CDR1 PRHDT and CDR2 FYEKMQ (reference sequence). This CDR3 contains 15 residues. V lost 5 bases and J 1 base, leaving 11 bases between the germline ends.

This sequence joins TRBV30 and TRBJ2-5, with 7 nucleotides matching TRBD1. The CDR3 runs to 14 residues. Germline values: CDR1 GTSNPN, CDR2 SVGIG (reference sequence). Germline trimming cut 4 bases from V and 4 bases from J; bases unmatched to any gene: 9. CDR3 DNA: TGTGCCTGGAACAAACAGGGGACGGGAGAGACCCAGTACTTC. Its translation is CAWNKQGTGETQYF.

A few counts support this clone. At the DNA level, this CDR3 is encoded by other sequences in the same sample as well. V and J are TRBV30 and TRBJ1-2; D is unclear. This CDR3 contains 11 residues. Germline CDR1 GTSNPN, CDR2 SVGIG (reference sequence). Trimming left V 2 bases short and J 8 bases short, with 9 bases between. This CDR3 is CAWSPGYGYTF. CDR3 bases: TGTGCCTGGAGTCCCGGGTACGGCTACACCTTC.